Listed below are T cell receptor beta chains from one sample, sequenced in a study of early T cells in non-severe SARS-CoV-2 infection. Each CDR3 protein gets one entry after TCRdb re-called the 5' RACE reads with MiXCR. The data contain roughly 80,000 distinct CDR3 sequences, approximately 11% of them seen just once; the ten biggest clones take up more than 10%. Sequencing was performed on whole blood, taken at baseline. All receptors come from an adult who was a healthcare worker with PCR-confirmed SARS-CoV-2 infection or an uninfected control (not recorded which). Each CDR3 is given without its conserved first and last residue. Fields, in order: CDR3 length, V gene, clone size, CDR3 protein. Only part of the rows carry a size: once, few, many, or a class if the clone is expanded.

10 | TRBV7-2 | many | ASTIHFGEQF
14 | TRBV4-2 | many | ASSRTAVRGGNEQF
14 | TRBV12-3/TRBV12-4 | . | ASSFLVLGNTDTQY
13 | TRBV20-1 | many | SASSGVNLLGTQY
15 | TRBV5-4 | . | ASRLGGRRVGFNEQF
11 | TRBV10-3 | . | ATCGTPGNTIY
11 | TRBV9 | . | AGSVGGYGEQF
9 | TRBV29-1 | few | SVGFTDTQY
13 | TRBV20-1 | many | SARKARGAENTIY
12 | TRBV12-3/TRBV12-4 | . | ASSDQVYPDTQY
11 | TRBV6-1 | . | ASKGAGADEQY
13 | TRBV2 | . | ASSVVQAANYGYT
10 | TRBV29-1 | few | SVEVSAYGYT
15 | TRBV5-4 | . | ASSTIGTGGAGYGYT
10 | TRBV20-1 | . | SASLGHGELF
11 | TRBV12-3/TRBV12-4 | many | ASSFAETNEQF